Each of the 25 T cell receptor beta chains below was sequenced from the same sample in a study of blood T cell repertoires in COVID-19. The assay was immunoSEQ multiplex PCR, and TCRdb's table has in-frame clones only and misses some. The sample has some 42,000 clones, about 88% seen once; the top ten hold approximately 2.4%. The sample taken for sequencing was peripheral blood. The source of these receptors is a human donor in a cohort sampled during active COVID-19.

The table lists this clone with a few counts. V usage is TRBV11-3 and J usage is TRBJ1-6; no clear D gene. Germline-derived CDR1 and CDR2 are SGHNT and YENEEA. The CDR3 contains 20 residues. The V end was cut by 1 base, the J end by 14 bases, with 33 bases between. CDR3 bases: TGTGCCAGCAGCTTAGTCCGGGCATTGGGATTAGCTACTGGTGGAGGGACCCTCCACTTT. Its protein product is CASSLVRALGLATGGGTLHF.

J is TRBJ2-5 and V is TRBV6-5, with 9 bases fitting TRBD1. V lost 6 bases to trimming and J lost 7 bases; unmatched junction nucleotides: 12. CDR1 and CDR2 (germline): MNHEY, SVGAGI. The CDR3 has 15 residues. The CDR3 protein is CASRPGTGNSGTQYF. The CDR3 nucleotides are TGTGCCAGCAGACCCGGGACAGGGAATTCTGGGACCCAGTACTTC.

The V call is TRBV5-1, the J call TRBJ2-3; possibly TRBD1 for D (6 bases). The germline CDR1 and CDR2 sequences are SGHRS and YFSETQ. The CDR3 has 14 amino acids. V lost 6 bases and J 2 bases, leaving 13 bases between the germline ends. CDR3 protein: CASKDSLSTDTQYF. CDR3 nucleotides: TGCGCCAGCAAGGACAGTTTATCCACAGATACGCAGTATTTT.

The rearrangement links TRBV7-6 to TRBJ2-1; D is unresolved. From germline, CDR1 is SGHVS and CDR2 FNYEAQ. The CDR3 has 13 residues. V shed 1 base and J shed 5 bases, with 6 bases lying between them. The CDR3 loop is CASSLGADNEQFF. The CDR3, as DNA: TGTGCCAGCAGCTTAGGGGCCGACAATGAGCAGTTCTTC.

This clone was picked up one time. This chain links TRBV7-8 with TRBJ2-5; D might be TRBD2 (7 bases). Deletions cut 4 bases from V and 3 bases from J, with 15 bases between. This CDR3 is built from 15 residues. Germline-derived CDR1 and CDR2 are SGHVS and FQNEAQ. The CDR3 loop reads CASSSIPGGEETQYF. The CDR3 DNA reads TGTGCCAGCAGCTCAATCCCGGGGGGCGAAGAGACCCAGTACTTC.

This chain connects TRBV29-1 to TRBJ2-7, with 11 bases matching TRBD1. Trimming removed 4 bases from V and 6 bases from J; junction bases left unmatched: 2. CDR1 is SQVTM and CDR2 is ANQGSEA in the germline V gene. The CDR3 spans 12 residues. For the CDR3, the DNA is TGCAGCGTTGGGACAGGGGGCCGCGAGCAGTACTTC. Translating gives CSVGTGGREQYF.

The V gene is TRBV5-5, the J gene TRBJ1-2, with 10 bases aligning to TRBD1. The CDR3 loop spans 15 amino acids. V lost 1 base and J lost 6; bases outside the gene matches: 6. Per the germline V gene, CDR1 is SGHKS and CDR2 is YYEKEE (reference sequence). CDR3: CASSLSGTGVDGYTF. CDR3 nucleotide sequence: TGTGCCAGCAGCTTGTCGGGGACAGGGGTTGATGGCTACACCTTC.

The V and J genes are TRBV3-1 (or the pseudogene TRBV3-2) and TRBJ2-1; possibly TRBD2 for D (5 bases). V shed 1 base and J shed 16 bases, with 17 bases lying between them. The CDR3 has 13 amino acids. CDR1 LGHDT and CDR2 YNNKEL come from the germline V gene (reference sequence). The CDR3 DNA is TGTGCCAGCAGCCAAGCCGAGGGAACAAGCGTATTCTTC. This encodes CASSQAEGTSVFF.

V gene TRBV10-1 combines with J gene TRBJ1-2; D is unclear. Trimming cost V 9 bases and J 8 bases, with 22 bases left between them. Germline V gives CDR1 WNHNN, CDR2 SYGVQD (reference sequence). The CDR3 is 14 amino acids. The CDR3 sequence: CARVPTLHKKGYTF. As DNA, the CDR3 is TGCGCCAGGGTTCCGACTCTCCACAAGAAGGGCTACACCTTC.

V usage is TRBV7-8 and J usage is TRBJ2-1; D is ambiguous. V was pared by 4 bases and J by 4 bases, with 14 bases between. This CDR3 comprises 15 residues. Germline V lookup: CDR1 SGHVS, CDR2 FQNEAQ. DNA of the CDR3: TGTGCCAGCAGCTATGACATTACCTTTTACAATGAGCAGTTCTTC. It codes for CASSYDITFYNEQFF.

The CDR3 reads CASLAGGNTDTQYF. The CDR3 nucleotides read TGCGCCAGCCTAGCGGGGGGAAACACAGATACGCAGTATTTT. The chain carries TRBV5-1 and TRBJ2-3; 11 positions match TRBD2. CDR1 is SGHRS and CDR2 is YFSETQ in the germline V gene. Unmatched junction bases numbered 3, after V lost 7 bases and J lost 2 bases. CDR3 size: 14 residues.

The gene calls are TRBV7-8 and TRBJ1-2, with a tentative D call TRBD1 (5 bases). Trimming stripped 4 bases from V and 1 base from J, with 7 bases between. The germline V gene encodes CDR1 SGHVS and CDR2 FQNEAQ. The CDR3 is made up of 13 amino acids. The CDR3 sequence: CASSSQGNYGYTF. In nucleotides, the CDR3 is TGTGCCAGCAGCTCCCAGGGTAACTATGGCTACACCTTC.

The CDR3 nucleotides read TGTGCCAGCAGTGAAGATGGGTGGACTAGCGGGGGGGCTGGCACAGATACGCAGTATTTT. This encodes CASSEDGWTSGGAGTDTQYF. This chain joins TRBV2 and TRBJ2-3, with 15 bases fitting TRBD2. With 1 base clipped from V and 1 base from J, the junction kept 9 bases outside the gene matches. The germline CDR1 and CDR2 sequences are SNHLY and FYNNEI. This CDR3 is 20 amino acids long.

The chain links TRBV6-5 to TRBJ2-7; 7 nucleotides agree with TRBD1. In germline, CDR1 is MNHEY, CDR2 SVGAGI. CDR3 length: 14 residues. Unmatched junction bases numbered 2, after V lost 0 bases and J lost 3 bases. The CDR3 loop reads CASSYSTGIYEQYF. CDR3 sequence (DNA): TGTGCCAGCAGTTACTCGACAGGGATCTACGAGCAGTACTTC.

This rearrangement joins TRBV30 to TRBJ2-3; D is possibly TRBD2 (5 bases). Per germline, CDR1 GTSNPN and CDR2 SVGIG (reference sequence). CDR3 length equals 15 residues. V shed 1 base and J shed 6 bases, with 17 bases lying between them. CDR3 bases: TGTGCCTGGAGTGAAACCCTCGGACTGAGGGATACGCAGTATTTT. This gives the protein CAWSETLGLRDTQYF.

The CDR3 DNA sequence: TGCAGTGCTAGTCTCGCGGGGGGGCCAGATACGCAGTATTTT. As protein: CSASLAGGPDTQYF. The chain combines TRBV20-1 with TRBJ2-3; 9 bases line up with TRBD2. CDR3 length equals 14 residues. After removal of 3 bases from V and 4 bases from J, the junction contained 5 bases not matched to a gene. Germline CDR1 reads DFQATT; CDR2 reads SNEGSKA (reference sequence).

V gene TRBV6-5 combines with J gene TRBJ2-7; 9 bases fit TRBD1. V shed 8 bases, J shed 5 bases, and the junction held 7 bases outside the gene matches. Germline-derived CDR1 and CDR2 are MNHEY and SVGAGI. This CDR3 has 13 amino acids. For the CDR3, the DNA is TGTGCCAGCCCGGGACAGGGCTTCGACGAGCAGTACTTC. As protein: CASPGQGFDEQYF.

The chain couples TRBV15 to TRBJ2-5; 13 bases are a match to TRBD2. The germline CDR1 and CDR2 sequences are LNHNV and YYDKDF (reference sequence). The CDR3 consists of 16 residues. V was pared by 5 bases and J by 2 bases, with 5 bases of the junction left unmatched. The DNA for the CDR3 is TGTGCCACCAGCCCAAGGACTAGCGGGGGTCAAGAGACCCAGTACTTC. Amino acid sequence: CATSPRTSGGQETQYF.

The V call is TRBV6-5, the J call TRBJ1-6; 8 nucleotides align to TRBD1. CDR1 and CDR2 from the germline V gene are MNHEY and SVGAGI. This CDR3 has 14 residues. J gave up 7 bases and V 6 bases, and 5 bases lay outside the gene matches. CDR3 sequence (DNA): TGTGCCAGCAGAGGACAGGGTGAGAATTCACCCCTCCACTTT. It encodes CASRGQGENSPLHF.

This chain joins TRBV6-1 and TRBJ2-7; D may be TRBD1 (8 bases). Germline V gene lookup returns CDR1 MNHNS and CDR2 SASEGT. This CDR3 is built from 15 residues. Trimming removed 3 bases at V and 3 bases at J, with 15 bases between. CDR3 loop: CASSDAYRGGYEQYF. CDR3 in DNA: TGTGCCAGCAGTGATGCGTACAGGGGGGGCTACGAGCAGTACTTC.

This clone appeared a few times. The CDR3 region has the DNA TGTGCCAGCAGGTGGAGGGATGGCAATCAGCCCCAGCATTTT. As protein: CASRWRDGNQPQHF. The genes are TRBV6-5 and TRBJ1-5; D remains unclear. V dropped 6 bases and J dropped 2 bases, with 11 bases sitting between them. There are 14 residues in the CDR3. Germline-derived CDR1 and CDR2 are MNHEY and SVGAGI.

This rearrangement joins TRBV4-1 to TRBJ1-5; the D gene is possibly TRBD1 (6 bases). The CDR3 loop spans 16 amino acids. Germline CDR1 reads MGHRA; CDR2 reads YSYEKL. Trimming stripped 0 bases from V and 5 bases from J, with 14 bases between. CDR3 DNA sequence: TGCGCCAGCAGCCAAGAAGGCGGGAGGGGGGATCAGCCCCAGCATTTT. This translates into CASSQEGGRGDQPQHF.

The chain joins TRBV5-1 to TRBJ2-1; D ambiguous. The CDR3 sequence is 16 residues long. Germline V CDR1 and CDR2: SGHRS, YFSETQ. The ends were cut back, 5 bases at V and 0 bases at J, with 15 bases in the middle. Here the CDR3 DNA reads TGCGCCAGCAGAGACTTAAGCAGTCTCTCCTACAATGAGCAGTTCTTC. Encoded protein: CASRDLSSLSYNEQFF.

This chain connects TRBV5-1 to TRBJ1-1; the D gene is possibly TRBD1 (6 bases). The CDR3 spans 16 residues. The ends were cut back, 0 bases at V and 4 bases at J, with 16 bases in the middle. Germline-derived CDR1 and CDR2 are SGHRS and YFSETQ. The CDR3 protein is CASSLAVGADGTEAFF. The CDR3 DNA is TGCGCCAGCAGCTTGGCGGTGGGGGCGGATGGCACTGAAGCTTTCTTT. The full variable domain, with the rest looked up from reference TRBV5-1 and TRBJ1-1, is KAGVTQTPRYLIKTRGQQVTLSCSPISGHRSVSWYQQTPGQGLQFLFEYFSETQRNKGNFPGRFSGRQFSNSRSEMNVSTLELGDSALYLCASSLAVGADGTEAFFGQGTRLTVV.

CDR3 in amino acids: CASKPRQGQETQYF. DNA of the CDR3: TGTGCCAGCAAACCCCGACAGGGCCAAGAGACCCAGTACTTC. The J gene is TRBJ2-5, the V gene TRBV2; 7 bases fit TRBD1. V lost 7 bases and J lost 1; bases outside the gene matches: 6. The CDR3 sequence is 14 residues long. CDR1 and CDR2 from the germline V gene are SNHLY and FYNNEI.